A single sample is the source of the 5 T cell receptor beta chains below, sequenced in a study of T-cell reconstitution after alpha-beta-depleted transplantation in children. Unique molecular identifiers tagged the TCRbeta library. A single record per CDR3 protein comes from TCRdb applying MiXCR to the PCR reads. The table has 250,000 to 350,000 distinct CDR3 sequences, over 8% seen once. Sequences were derived from PBMCs from the stem cell graft donor, sampled from the stem cell graft. These receptors originate from a human donor who donated a stem cell graft to a child with SCID.

This clonotype was seen repeatedly, ten times or more. The chain links TRBV7-3 to TRBJ2-2; D unclear. The CDR3 spans 16 residues. The germline CDR1 and CDR2 sequences are SGHTA and FQGTGA. V was pared by 1 base and J by 2 bases, with 11 bases between. CDR3 nucleotides: TGTGCCAGCAGCTTAAATCCCACAACCAACACCGGGGAGCTGTTTTTT. This sequence encodes CASSLNPTTNTGELFF.

This clonotype has ten or more counts. This sequence joins TRBV27 and TRBJ1-2; TRBD1 matches at 7 bases. The CDR3 spans 14 residues. Germline V lookup: CDR1 MNHEY, CDR2 SMNVEV (reference sequence). V lost 6 bases to trimming and J lost 2 bases; unmatched junction nucleotides: 6. This chain's CDR3 is CASSLTGSNYGYTF. CDR3 DNA sequence: TGTGCCAGCAGCTTGACAGGGTCAAACTATGGCTACACCTTC.

This clonotype appeared many times. V and J are TRBV5-1 and TRBJ1-6, with D hard to call. The germline gives CDR1 SGHRS, CDR2 YFSETQ. The CDR3 totals 13 residues. V lost 2 bases and J lost 8, with 8 bases in between. CDR3 in amino acids: CASSFSRDSPLHF. CDR3 DNA sequence: TGCGCCAGCAGCTTTTCACGGGATTCACCCCTCCACTTT.

This clonotype was observed a few times. The V call is TRBV2, the J call TRBJ2-5; 7 bases are shared with TRBD2. V trimming: 4 bases; J trimming: 0 bases; junction bases outside the gene matches: 11. Germline CDR1 SNHLY, CDR2 FYNNEI. The CDR3 spans 17 residues. CDR3 protein: CASSGAATSRYQETQYF. The CDR3 DNA reads as TGTGCCAGCAGTGGGGCGGCGACTAGCAGATACCAAGAGACCCAGTACTTC.

This clonotype showed up just a few times. The V and J genes are TRBV7-2 and TRBJ1-3; tentative D call: TRBD1 (6 bases). Germline values: CDR1 SGHTA, CDR2 FQGNSA. CDR3 length: 16 residues. Deletions cut 0 bases from V and 0 bases from J, with 9 bases between. In nucleotides, the CDR3 is TGTGCCAGCAGCTTAGCTGGGGGCGGCTCTGGAAACACCATATATTTT. Its translation is CASSLAGGGSGNTIYF.